Given below is one T cell receptor (beta chain) in context. What it binds is unknown. These data are taken from a study of cytomegalovirus exposure and HLA in healthy donors. Points from the study as a whole: Analysis was carried out at a later point, and it linked a missense DCLRE1C variant to TCR beta V- and J-gene trimming.

A multiplex PCR was run with 60 Vbeta primers and 13 Jbeta primers. TCRdb keeps only in-frame clones here, not all; method: immunoSEQ multiplex PCR. The sample holds about 120,000 clones, about three quarters seen once. Germline V gene sequence: CDR1 SGHTA, CDR2 FQGNSA. The CDR3 runs to 15 residues. Germline trimming cut 1 base from V and 3 bases from J; bases unmatched to any gene: 4. The chain recombines TRBV7-2 with TRBJ2-3; TRBD2 aligns across 7 bases. The sequenced sample was PBMCs. This TCR came from a woman in her forties in good health and CMV-seropositive. CDR3 loop: CASSLGAGETDTQYF. For the CDR3, the DNA is TGTGCCAGCAGCTTAGGGGCGGGAGAAACAGATACGCAGTATTTT.